This section outlines one T cell receptor (beta chain) sequence together with its context. The antigen is not known. The data were taken from a study of spatial heterogeneity in lung cancer. Overall study context: In raw reads, more than 9.5 appearances on average were recorded for each unique TCR and UMI combination. Notes on the study in general: Ubiquitous expanded tumor TCRs showed up in blood more at resection than follow-up.

The length of the CDR3 is 13 residues. The germline V and J ends were trimmed by 4 bases and 4 bases, with 8 bases remaining between them. CDR1 and CDR2 from the germline V gene are LGHNA and YNFKEQ. In TCRdb, the 5' RACE reads were re-called with MiXCR into one record per CDR3 protein. The sample holds roughly 28,000 distinct CDR3 sequences, 8.4% seen once. Time point: sample taken at primary tumor resection. Material for sequencing was whole RNA from tumor, nontumor lung or frozen PBMC, left unsorted. The donors were 70 or so patients with non-small cell lung cancer that was early-stage and untreated.

The J gene is TRBJ1-5, the V gene TRBV4-2; no clear D gene. The sequencing here drew on PBMCs, taken at surgery. The TCR was taken from a female donor with early-stage non-small cell lung cancer. DNA for the CDR3: TGTGCCAGCAGCCTCGATTTTAATCAGCCCCAGCATTTT. Protein: CASSLDFNQPQHF.